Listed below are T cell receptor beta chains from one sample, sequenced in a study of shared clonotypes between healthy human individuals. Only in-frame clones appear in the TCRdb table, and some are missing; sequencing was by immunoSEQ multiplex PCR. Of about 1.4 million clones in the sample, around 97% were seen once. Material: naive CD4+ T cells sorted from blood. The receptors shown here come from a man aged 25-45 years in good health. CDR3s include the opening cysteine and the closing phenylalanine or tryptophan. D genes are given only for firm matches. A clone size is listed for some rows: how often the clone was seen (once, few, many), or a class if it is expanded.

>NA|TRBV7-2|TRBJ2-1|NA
TGTGCCAGCAGCACGTCCCCCCGGGCTAGCGCTGGGCCGAATGAGCAGTTCTTC
CASSTSPRASAGPNEQFF
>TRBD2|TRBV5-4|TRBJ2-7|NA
TGTGCCAGCAGCCCCAGCGGGGGTACGGGATACGAGCAGTACTTC
CASSPSGGTGYEQYF
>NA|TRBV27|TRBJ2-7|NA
TGTGCCAGCAGACCATCATGGGTCTACGAGCAGTACTTC
CASRPSWVYEQYF
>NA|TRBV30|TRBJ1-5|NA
TGTGCCTGGAGTGTGAGTAGACTTAGCAATCAGCCCCAGCATTTT
CAWSVSRLSNQPQHF
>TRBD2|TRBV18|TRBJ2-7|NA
TGTGCCAGCTCACCCACTAGCGGGAGGGATCGGAGCGAGCAGTACTTC
CASSPTSGRDRSEQYF
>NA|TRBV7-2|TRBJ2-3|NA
TGTGCCAGCAGCTTAGATCCCCTCGGGACAGCGGGGTCAGATACGCAGTATTTT
CASSLDPLGTAGSDTQYF
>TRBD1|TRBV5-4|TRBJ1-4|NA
TGTGCCAGCAGCTTGGCCCGACAGGGTAATGAAAAACTGTTTTTT
CASSLARQGNEKLFF
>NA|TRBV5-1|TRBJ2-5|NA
TGCGCCAGCAGAGCCACCTTCCAAGAGACCCAGTACTTC
CASRATFQETQYF
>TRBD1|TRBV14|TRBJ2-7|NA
TGTGCCAGCAGCCAAGATCGGGACCGGGACAGGGGGCTCCTTGCTTACGAGCAGTACTTC
CASSQDRDRDRGLLAYEQYF
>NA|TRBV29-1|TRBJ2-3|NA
TGCAGCGTTGAACAGCCACCCGATACGCAGTATTTT
CSVEQPPDTQYF
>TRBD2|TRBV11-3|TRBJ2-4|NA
TGTGCCAGCAGCTTAGATCGGGGGGAGGGTAGGACCAAAAACATTCAGTACTTC
CASSLDRGEGRTKNIQYF
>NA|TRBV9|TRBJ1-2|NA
TGTGCCAGCAGCCCCCGACAGCTATCTAACTATGGCTACACCTTC
CASSPRQLSNYGYTF
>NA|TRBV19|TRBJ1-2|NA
TGTGCCAGTAGCCCCACGGGACGGGACTATGGCTACACCTTC
CASSPTGRDYGYTF
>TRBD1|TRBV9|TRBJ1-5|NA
TGTGCCAGCAGGGACAGGCGTGATAATCAGCCCCAGCATTTT
CASRDRRDNQPQHF
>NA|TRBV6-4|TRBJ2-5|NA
TGTGCCAGCAGGTTCGGTCCGGAAGAGACCCAGTACTTC
CASRFGPEETQYF
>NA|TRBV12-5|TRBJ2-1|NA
TGTGCTAGTGGTTTAGCCAGGCCCTACTACAATGAGCAGTTCTTC
CASGLARPYYNEQFF
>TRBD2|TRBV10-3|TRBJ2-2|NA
TGTGCCATCAGTGCCCCCGGACTAGCGGTCAACACCGGGGAGCTGTTTTTT
CAISAPGLAVNTGELFF
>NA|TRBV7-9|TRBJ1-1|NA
TGTGCCAGCAGCTTAGAGGCCAGGGGTGCTGAAGCTTTCTTT
CASSLEARGAEAFF
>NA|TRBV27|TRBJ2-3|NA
TGTGCCAGCAGTTTATTTAGTTTCCCAGATACGCAGTATTTT
CASSLFSFPDTQYF
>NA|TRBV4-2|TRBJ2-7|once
TGTGCCAGCAGCCTCCACCAGGGAGTGGCCTACGAGCAGTACTTC
CASSLHQGVAYEQYF
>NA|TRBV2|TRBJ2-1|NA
TGTGCCAGCGGACTCAATGAGCAGTTCTTC
CASGLNEQFF
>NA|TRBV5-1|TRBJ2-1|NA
TGCGCCAGCAGCCGGGGGTCCCTCTCGGAGAATGAGCAGTTCTTC
CASSRGSLSENEQFF
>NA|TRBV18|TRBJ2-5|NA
TGTGCCAGCTCACCACTTAGTCCCGGCCTCAGGGCGGAGACCCAGTACTTC
CASSPLSPGLRAETQYF
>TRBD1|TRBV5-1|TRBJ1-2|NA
TGCGCCAGCAGCTGGGGGACAGCAAACTATGGCTACACCTTC
CASSWGTANYGYTF
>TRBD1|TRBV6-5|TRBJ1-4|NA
TGTGCCAGCCTCGGGACAGGGGAGGAAAAACTGTTTTTT
CASLGTGEEKLFF
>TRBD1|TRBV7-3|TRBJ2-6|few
TGTGCCAGCAGCCGCAGCCGGACAGGGGATGTCTCTGGGGCCAACGTCCTGACTTTC
CASSRSRTGDVSGANVLTF
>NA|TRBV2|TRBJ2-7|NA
TGTGCCAGCAGTGAAGAGAGGTACGAGCAGTACTTC
CASSEERYEQYF
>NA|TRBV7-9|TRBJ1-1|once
TGTGCCAGCAGCTTAGTGATGAACCCCAACACTGAAGCTTTCTTT
CASSLVMNPNTEAFF
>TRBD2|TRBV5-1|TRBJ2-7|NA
TGCGCCAGCAGCCTAGGGACTAGTTCCGAGCAGTACTTC
CASSLGTSSEQYF
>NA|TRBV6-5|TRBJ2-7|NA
TGTGCCAGCAGTTACTCCAAGTTATTCTCCTACGAGCAGTACTTC
CASSYSKLFSYEQYF
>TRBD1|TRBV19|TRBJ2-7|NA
TGTGCCAGTAGCCGGGGACAGAACTACGAGCAGTACTTC
CASSRGQNYEQYF
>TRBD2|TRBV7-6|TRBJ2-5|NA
TGTGCCAGCAGCTTAGCGGGGACTAGCGGGGTTCCTGGGCAGACCCAGTACTTC
CASSLAGTSGVPGQTQYF
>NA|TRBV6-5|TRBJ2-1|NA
TGTGCCAGCAGTGACACAACAGGGCGGTTCTTC
CASSDTTGRFF
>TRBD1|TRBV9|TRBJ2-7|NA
TGTGCCAGCAGTCCCGGACAGGGGAGTTCCGAGCAGTACTTC
CASSPGQGSSEQYF
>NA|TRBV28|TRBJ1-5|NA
TGTGCCAGCAGTTTATGGTCGGGGTTTGCTCAGCCCCAGCATTTT
CASSLWSGFAQPQHF
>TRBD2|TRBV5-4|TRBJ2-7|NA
TGTGCCAGCAGTTTGACCGGGACTAGCGCAGCGCAGGCCTACGAGCAGTACTTC
CASSLTGTSAAQAYEQYF
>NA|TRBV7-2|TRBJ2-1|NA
TGTGCCAGCAGCTTAGCGCTGGTAAACAATGAGCAGTTCTTC
CASSLALVNNEQFF
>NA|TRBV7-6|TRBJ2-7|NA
TGTGCCAGCAGCTCCCTGACAGCGGGCCCCCCCTACGAGCAGTACTTC
CASSSLTAGPPYEQYF
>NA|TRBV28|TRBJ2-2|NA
TGTGCCAGCAGTTCTCGAATGACTAGGGGTGGCACCGGGGAGCTGTTTTTT
CASSSRMTRGGTGELFF
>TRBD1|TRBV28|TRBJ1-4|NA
TGTGCCAGCAGTCTCCGGGACAGGGGTGAAAAACTGTTTTTT
CASSLRDRGEKLFF
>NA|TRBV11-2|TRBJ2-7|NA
TGTGCCAGCAGCTTAAGTCTGGACGGCTCCTACGAGCAGTACTTC
CASSLSLDGSYEQYF
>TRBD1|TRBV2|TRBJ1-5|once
TGTGCCAGCAGTGTAGGCAGGGGGAGAAATCAGCCCCAGCATTTT
CASSVGRGRNQPQHF
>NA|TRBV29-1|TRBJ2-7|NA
TGCAGCGTCCGGAAGACAGATTACGAGCAGTACTTC
CSVRKTDYEQYF
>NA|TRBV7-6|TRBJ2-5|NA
TGTGCCAGCAGCTTAGTGGTCAGAGGGGAGACCCAGTACTTC
CASSLVVRGETQYF
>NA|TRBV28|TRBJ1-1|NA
TGTGCCAGCAATGACGGGAACACTGAAGCTTTCTTT
CASNDGNTEAFF
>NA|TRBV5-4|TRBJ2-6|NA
TGTGCCAGCAGCCGCGGCCCCCCATGGTCGAATTCTGGGGCCAACGTCCTGACTTTC
CASSRGPPWSNSGANVLTF
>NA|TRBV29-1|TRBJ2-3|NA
TGCAGCGGAACGATGGGACTGGCTAGGAGCACAGATACGCAGTATTTT
CSGTMGLARSTDTQYF
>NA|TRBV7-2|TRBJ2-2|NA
TGTGCCAGCAGCTTTTATACCGGGGAGCTGTTTTTT
CASSFYTGELFF
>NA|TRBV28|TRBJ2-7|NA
TGTGCCAGCAGTTTGGGCGGGAAATCCTACGAGCAGTACTTC
CASSLGGKSYEQYF
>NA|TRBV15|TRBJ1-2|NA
TGTGCCACCAGCAGAGAGATAGGGGGAAACTATGGCTACACCTTC
CATSREIGGNYGYTF
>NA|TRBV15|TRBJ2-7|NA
TGTGCCACCAGCAGTTTCAAAGGGGCAGGGTTACGGTACGAGCAGTACTTC
CATSSFKGAGLRYEQYF
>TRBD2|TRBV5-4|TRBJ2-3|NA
TGTGCCAGCAGCGCCCGACTAGCGGGAGTAGCAGATACGCAGTATTTT
CASSARLAGVADTQYF
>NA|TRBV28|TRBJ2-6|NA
TGTGCCAGCAGCCCAAGGGTCAGGGGAAACTCTGGGGCCAACGTCCTGACTTTC
CASSPRVRGNSGANVLTF
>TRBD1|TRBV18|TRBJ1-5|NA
TGTGCCAGCTCACCAGGACAGGGAACGCCCCAGCATTTT
CASSPGQGTPQHF